Listed here are 4 T cell receptor beta chains from one sample, sequenced in a study of post-analysis software for immune sequencing data. TCR beta cDNA libraries included unique molecular identifiers. One entry per CDR3 protein, called by TCRdb with MiXCR from the PCR reads. The sample contains about 160,000 distinct CDR3 sequences, roughly 35% of which appear only once. Material: blood, obtained after autologous hematopoietic stem cell transplantation. The receptors shown here come from a girl aged 5-17 years with multiple sclerosis.

This clonotype was observed many times. The chain links TRBV7-2 to TRBJ2-7; TRBD2 aligns across 8 bases. The germline V gene encodes CDR1 SGHTA and CDR2 FQGNSA. J lost 2 bases, V lost 5 bases, and 8 bases had no gene match. The CDR3 runs 15 residues. The CDR3 bases are TGTGCCAGCAGCAAACTAGCGGAAAAAACCTACGAGCAGTACTTC. This encodes CASSKLAEKTYEQYF.

This sequence joins TRBV20-1 and TRBJ2-5; 7 positions match TRBD1. Germline V gene sequence: CDR1 DFQATT, CDR2 SNEGSKA (reference sequence). Germline trimming cut 4 bases from V and 0 bases from J; bases unmatched to any gene: 11. The length of the CDR3 is 16 residues. The CDR3 coding sequence is TGCAGTGCTAAACCCCTCGGGACAGCTAACCAAGAGACCCAGTACTTC. It codes for CSAKPLGTANQETQYF.

V and J are TRBV29-1 and TRBJ1-2, with 7 positions matching TRBD1. Germline lookup yields CDR1 SQVTM and CDR2 ANQGSEA. The CDR3 has 12 amino acids. Losses at the gene ends were 6 bases for V and 5 bases for J; bases not matched to a gene: 6. CDR3 sequence reads: CSVGTEFYGYTF. The DNA for the CDR3 is TGCAGCGTGGGGACAGAGTTTTATGGCTACACCTTC.

This CDR3 is CASSLAGTSGRANEQFF. In DNA form, the CDR3 reads TGTGCCAGCAGCTTAGCAGGGACTAGCGGGAGGGCCAATGAGCAGTTCTTC. The V call is TRBV7-2, the J call TRBJ2-1, with 16 bases lining up with TRBD2. Germline V gene lookup returns CDR1 SGHTA and CDR2 FQGNSA. V was clipped by 0 bases and J by 6 bases; unmatched bases: 2. CDR3 length equals 17 residues. Full variable domain (remainder filled in from reference TRBV7-2 and TRBJ2-1): GAGVSQSPSNKVTEKGKDVELRCDPISGHTALYWYRQSLGQGLEFLIYFQGNSAPDKSGLPSDRFSAERTGGSVSTLTIQRTQQEDSAVYLCASSLAGTSGRANEQFFGPGTRLTVL.